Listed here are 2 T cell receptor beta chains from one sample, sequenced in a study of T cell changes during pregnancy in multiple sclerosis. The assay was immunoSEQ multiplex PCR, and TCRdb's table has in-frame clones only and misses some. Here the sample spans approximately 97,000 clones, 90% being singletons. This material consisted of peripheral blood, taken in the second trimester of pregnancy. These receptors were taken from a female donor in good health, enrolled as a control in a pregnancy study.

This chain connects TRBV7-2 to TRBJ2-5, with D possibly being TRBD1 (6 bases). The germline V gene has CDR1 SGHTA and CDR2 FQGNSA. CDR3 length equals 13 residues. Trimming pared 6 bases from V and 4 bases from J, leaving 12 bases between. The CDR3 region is CASRLTGAETQYF. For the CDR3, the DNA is TGTGCCAGCAGATTGACAGGCGCAGAGACCCAGTACTTC.

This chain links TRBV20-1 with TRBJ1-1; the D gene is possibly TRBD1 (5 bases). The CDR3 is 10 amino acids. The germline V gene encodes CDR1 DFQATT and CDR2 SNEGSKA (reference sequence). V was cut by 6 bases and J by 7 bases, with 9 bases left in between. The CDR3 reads CSARGDEAFF. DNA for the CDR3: TGCAGTGCGCGGGGCGATGAAGCTTTCTTT.